This T cell receptor (beta chain) was retrieved from a study of cytomegalovirus exposure and HLA in healthy donors. V was pared by 0 bases and J by 4 bases, with 13 bases between. CDR1 is SGHRS, CDR2 YFSETQ, per germline. The CDR3 contains 15 residues. Researchers ran the PCR with 60 Vbeta and 13 Jbeta primers. Produced via immunoSEQ multiplex PCR; TCRdb's table is partial and in-frame only. Of roughly 86,000 clones detected, over 55% appear once; the ten largest clones hold about 22%. The chain joins TRBV5-1 to TRBJ1-1; tentative D call: TRBD1 (5 bases). The sample consisted of PBMCs. The clonotype was recovered from a woman aged 45-65 years in good health and CMV-seropositive. As DNA, the CDR3 is TGCGCCAGCAGCTTGGTGGGCCTTAGGGGCACTGAAGCTTTCTTT. It is translated as CASSLVGLRGTEAFF.